This T cell receptor beta chain was found in a study of cytomegalovirus exposure and HLA in healthy donors. As for the donors, each was a healthy bone marrow donor. V dropped 2 bases and J dropped 4 bases, with 12 bases sitting between them. This CDR3 has 14 amino acids. The germline CDR1 and CDR2 sequences are SGHTS and YDEGEE. Use of 60 Vbeta and 13 Jbeta primers characterized the PCR. The protocol was immunoSEQ multiplex PCR, while the TCRdb copy is restricted to in-frame clones and leaves out a portion. This sample contains approximately 150,000 clones. Sequences were obtained from PBMCs. The source of this sequence is a woman between 35 and 50 years old in good health and CMV-seronegative. This rearrangement joins TRBV5-8 to TRBJ2-5; D uncertain. CDR3 sequence (DNA): TGTGCCAGCAGCTTAGGCAGGCCTCGAGAGACCCAGTACTTC. It yields the protein CASSLGRPRETQYF.